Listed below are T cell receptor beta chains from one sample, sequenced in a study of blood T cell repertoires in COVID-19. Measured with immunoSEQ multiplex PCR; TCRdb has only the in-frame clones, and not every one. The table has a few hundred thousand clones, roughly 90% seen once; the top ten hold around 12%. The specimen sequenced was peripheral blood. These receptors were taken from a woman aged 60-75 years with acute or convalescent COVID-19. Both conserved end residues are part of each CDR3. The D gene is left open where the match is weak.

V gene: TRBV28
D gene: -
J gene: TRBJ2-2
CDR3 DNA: TGTGCCAGCAGTTTACAGGGGACCGGGGAGCTGTTTTTT
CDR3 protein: CASSLQGTGELFF

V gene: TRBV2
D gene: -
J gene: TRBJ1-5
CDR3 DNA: TGTGCCAGCAGTGATGGGGGGGTTGGCAATCAGCCCCAGCATTTT
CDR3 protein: CASSDGGVGNQPQHF

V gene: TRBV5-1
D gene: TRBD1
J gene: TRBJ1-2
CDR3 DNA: TGCGCCAGCAGCCTGGGACAGGGGGCGAGTGGCTACACCTTC
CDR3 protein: CASSLGQGASGYTF

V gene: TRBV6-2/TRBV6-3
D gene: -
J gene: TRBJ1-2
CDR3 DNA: TGTGCCAGCAGTTCCAGGGTTCGAGACTATGGCTACACCTTC
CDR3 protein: CASSSRVRDYGYTF

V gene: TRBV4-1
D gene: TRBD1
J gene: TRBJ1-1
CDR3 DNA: TGCGCCAGCAGCCAAGTGCAGGGGGGAAATGAAGCTTTCTTT
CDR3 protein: CASSQVQGGNEAFF

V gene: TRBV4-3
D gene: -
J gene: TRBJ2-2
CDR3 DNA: TGCGCCAGCAGCCAATTCGGTAACACCGGGGAGCTGTTTTTT
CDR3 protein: CASSQFGNTGELFF

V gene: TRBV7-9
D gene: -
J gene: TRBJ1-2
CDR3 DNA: TGTGCCAGCAGCTTGGAGGGGTGGAACTATGGCTACACCTTC
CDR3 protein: CASSLEGWNYGYTF

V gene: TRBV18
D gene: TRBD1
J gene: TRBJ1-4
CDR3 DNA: TGTGCCAGCTCACCAGGACAGGGCCCTTCTGAAAAACTGTTTTTT
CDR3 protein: CASSPGQGPSEKLFF

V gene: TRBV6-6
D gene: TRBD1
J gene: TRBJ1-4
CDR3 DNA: TGTGCCAGCAGTTACGGGGGACAGGGGTTTGAAAAACTGTTTTTT
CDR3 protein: CASSYGGQGFEKLFF

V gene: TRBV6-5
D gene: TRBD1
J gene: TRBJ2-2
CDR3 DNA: TGTGCCAGCAGTCAGGGGGCATTTGGAACCGGGGAGCTGTTTTTT
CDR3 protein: CASSQGAFGTGELFF

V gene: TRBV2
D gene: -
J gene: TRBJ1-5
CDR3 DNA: TGTGCCAGCAGTGGGGGCAGGGACTATCAGCCCCAGCATTTT
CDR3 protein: CASSGGRDYQPQHF

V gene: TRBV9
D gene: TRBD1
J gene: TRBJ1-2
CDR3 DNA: TGTGCCAGCAGCGAGGGTGGGACAGGGACGTATGGCTACACCTTC
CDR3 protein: CASSEGGTGTYGYTF

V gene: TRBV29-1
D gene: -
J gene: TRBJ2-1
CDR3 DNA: TGCAGCGCTGATTCGGGAGTTGGGAATGAGCAGTTCTTC
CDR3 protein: CSADSGVGNEQFF

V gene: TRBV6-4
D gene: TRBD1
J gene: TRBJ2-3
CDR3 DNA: TGTGCCAGCTCCGGACAGGGCGACACAGATACGCAGTATTTT
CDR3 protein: CASSGQGDTDTQYF

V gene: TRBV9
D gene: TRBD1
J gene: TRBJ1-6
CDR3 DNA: TGTGCCAGCAGCGCTCCGACAGGGGGATCACCCCTCCACTTT
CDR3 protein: CASSAPTGGSPLHF

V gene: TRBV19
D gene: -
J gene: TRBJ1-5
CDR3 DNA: TGTGCCAGTAGTGAAAGGAGACGCGGCAATCAGCCCCAGCATTTT
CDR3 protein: CASSERRRGNQPQHF

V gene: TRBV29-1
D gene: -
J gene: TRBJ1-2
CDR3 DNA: TGCAGCGTTGAAACCCCAACGGGTGGCTACACCTTC
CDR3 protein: CSVETPTGGYTF

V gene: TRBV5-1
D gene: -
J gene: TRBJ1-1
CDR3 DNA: TGCGCCAGCAGCGTGACAGACATGAACACTGAAGCTTTCTTT
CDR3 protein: CASSVTDMNTEAFF

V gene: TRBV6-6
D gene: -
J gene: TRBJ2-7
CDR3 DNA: TGTGCCAGCAGTTACTCTGGACAAGATTATTACGAGCAGTACTTC
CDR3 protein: CASSYSGQDYYEQYF

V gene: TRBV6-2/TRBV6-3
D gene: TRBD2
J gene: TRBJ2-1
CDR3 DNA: TGTGCCAGCAGTTATTTGGCTCCGGGACTAGCCTACAATGAGCAGTTCTTC
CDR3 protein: CASSYLAPGLAYNEQFF

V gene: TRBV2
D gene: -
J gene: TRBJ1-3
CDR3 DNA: TGTGCCAGCTTGACAGGAGTTACTGGAAACACCATATATTTT
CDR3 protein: CASLTGVTGNTIYF

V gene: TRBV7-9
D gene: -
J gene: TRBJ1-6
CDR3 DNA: TGTGCCAGCAGCGCACGGACAGCAAGTGCCAATTCACCCCTCCACTTT
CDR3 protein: CASSARTASANSPLHF